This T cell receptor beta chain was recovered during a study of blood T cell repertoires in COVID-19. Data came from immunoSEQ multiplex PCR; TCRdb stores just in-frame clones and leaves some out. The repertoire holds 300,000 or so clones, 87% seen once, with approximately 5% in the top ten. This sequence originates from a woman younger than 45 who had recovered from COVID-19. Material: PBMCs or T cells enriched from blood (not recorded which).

For the CDR3, the DNA is TGTGCCAGCAGTAGGTCGGGTTGGCTGTCCAATGAGCAGTTCTTC. Amino acid sequence: CASSRSGWLSNEQFF. The chain employs TRBV28 and TRBJ2-1; D gene uncertain. With 5 bases removed from V and 6 bases from J, the gap between germline ends came to 17 bases. Germline V gene lookup returns CDR1 MDHEN and CDR2 SYDVKM. CDR3 size: 15 residues.